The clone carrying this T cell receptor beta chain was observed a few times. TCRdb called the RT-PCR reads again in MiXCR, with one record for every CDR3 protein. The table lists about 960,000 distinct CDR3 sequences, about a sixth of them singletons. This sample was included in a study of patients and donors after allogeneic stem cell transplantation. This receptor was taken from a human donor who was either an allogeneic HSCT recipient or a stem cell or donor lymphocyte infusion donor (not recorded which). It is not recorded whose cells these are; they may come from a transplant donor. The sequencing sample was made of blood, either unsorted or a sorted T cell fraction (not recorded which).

The CDR3 DNA reads TGTGCCAGCAGTTACTCATTCGTACGTGCCGAACAGTACTTC. Translated: CASSYSFVRAEQYF. The chain has TRBV6-2 or TRBV6-3 and TRBJ2-7; D gene uncertain. Germline CDR1 is MNHEY and CDR2 is SVGEGT. CDR3 length: 14 residues. The V end lost 0 bases, the J end lost 10 bases, and 16 bases lay between the germline ends.